Described below is a single T cell receptor (beta chain) sequence and its context. These data belong to a study of CD8+CD57+ T cells in acquired aplastic anemia. Selection for sequencing was limited to patients who had shown CD8+CD57+ cell expansion by flow cytometry. Researchers used genomic DNA as the template to profile TCR beta VDJ and CDR3. TCRdb reanalysed the reads using MiXCR and keeps one entry per CDR3 protein. The table includes about 200,000 distinct CDR3 sequences, less than 75% detected once. The CDR3 has 13 residues. From germline, CDR1 is SGHTA and CDR2 FQGNSA. Trimming took 3 bases from V and 4 from J, leaving 9 bases between them.

The sample consisted of sorted CD4+, CD8+, or CD8+CD57+ T cells (not recorded which) from PBMCs. This receptor was obtained from a human donor with aplastic anemia. The genes are TRBV7-2 and TRBJ1-1, with a weak D call TRBD1 (6 bases). The CDR3, as DNA: TGTGCCAGCAGCTTTACAGGGAGCACTGAAGCTTTCTTT. Translating it yields CASSFTGSTEAFF.